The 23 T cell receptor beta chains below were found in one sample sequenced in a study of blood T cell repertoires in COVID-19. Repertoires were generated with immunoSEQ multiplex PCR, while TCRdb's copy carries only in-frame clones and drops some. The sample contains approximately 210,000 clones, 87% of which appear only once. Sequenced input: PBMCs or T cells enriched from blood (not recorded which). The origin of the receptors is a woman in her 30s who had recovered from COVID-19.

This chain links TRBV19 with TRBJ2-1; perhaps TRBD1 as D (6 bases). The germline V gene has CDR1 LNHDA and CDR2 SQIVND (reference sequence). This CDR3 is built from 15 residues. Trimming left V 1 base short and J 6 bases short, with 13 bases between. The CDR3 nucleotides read TGTGCCAGTAGTATAGGGGACAAGGGGCGCAATGAGCAGTTCTTC. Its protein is CASSIGDKGRNEQFF.

For the CDR3, the DNA is TGTGCCAGCAGCCCCAGGGGGTCACCCCTCCACTTT. Residues: CASSPRGSPLHF. The chain recombines TRBV6-2 or TRBV6-3 with TRBJ1-6, with 7 bases that match TRBD1. The CDR3 extends over 12 amino acids. V gave up 6 bases and J gave up 10 bases; unmatched junction bases: 3. Per the germline V gene, CDR1 is MNHEY and CDR2 is SVGEGT.

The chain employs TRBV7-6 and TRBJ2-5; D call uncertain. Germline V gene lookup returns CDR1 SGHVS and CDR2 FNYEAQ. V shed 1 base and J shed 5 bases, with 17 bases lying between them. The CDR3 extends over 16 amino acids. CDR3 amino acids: CASSLGGHPEAETQYF. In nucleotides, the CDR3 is TGTGCCAGCAGCTTAGGCGGTCACCCTGAGGCGGAGACCCAGTACTTC.

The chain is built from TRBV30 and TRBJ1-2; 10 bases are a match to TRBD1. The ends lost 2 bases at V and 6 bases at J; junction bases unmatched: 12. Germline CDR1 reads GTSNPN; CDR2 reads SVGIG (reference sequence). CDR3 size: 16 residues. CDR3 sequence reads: CAWSSLRTGGSDGYTF. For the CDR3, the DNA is TGTGCCTGGAGTTCCCTTCGGACAGGGGGATCGGATGGCTACACCTTC. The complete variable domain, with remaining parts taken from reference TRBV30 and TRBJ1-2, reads SQTIHQWPATLVQPVGSPLSLECTVEGTSNPNLYWYRQAAGRGLQLLFYSVGIGQISSEVPQNLSASRPQDRQFILSSKKLLLSDSGFYLCAWSSLRTGGSDGYTFGSGTRLTVV.

The CDR3 region is CASVRGQDTYEQYF. The CDR3 DNA is TGTGCCAGCGTCAGAGGACAGGACACCTACGAGCAGTACTTC. This chain links TRBV6-5 with TRBJ2-7; 7 bases match TRBD1. CDR1 is MNHEY, CDR2 SVGAGI, per germline. Losses at the gene ends were 8 bases for V and 2 bases for J; bases not matched to a gene: 9. The CDR3 runs to 14 residues.

The CDR3 DNA sequence: TGCGCCAGCAGCTTGGCAAGCGGCGGAGAGGGGGATGAGCAGTTCTTC. This gives the protein CASSLASGGEGDEQFF. This chain connects TRBV5-1 to TRBJ2-1; D possibly corresponds to TRBD1 (6 bases). The germline V gene has CDR1 SGHRS and CDR2 YFSETQ. This CDR3 has 16 residues. The V and J ends lost 0 bases and 8 bases respectively, with 18 bases between them.

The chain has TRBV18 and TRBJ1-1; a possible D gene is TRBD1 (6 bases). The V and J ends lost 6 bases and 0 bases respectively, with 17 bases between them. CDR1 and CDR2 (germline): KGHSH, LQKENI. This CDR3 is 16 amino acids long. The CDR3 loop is CASSQRGQSMNTEAFF. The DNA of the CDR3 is TGTGCCAGCTCCCAACGTGGACAGTCTATGAACACTGAAGCTTTCTTT. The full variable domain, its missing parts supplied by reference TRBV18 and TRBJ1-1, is NAGVMQNPRHLVRRRGQEARLRCSPMKGHSHVYWYRQLPEEGLKFMVYLQKENIIDESGMPKERFSAEFPKEGPSILRIQQVVRGDSAAYFCASSQRGQSMNTEAFFGQGTRLTVV.

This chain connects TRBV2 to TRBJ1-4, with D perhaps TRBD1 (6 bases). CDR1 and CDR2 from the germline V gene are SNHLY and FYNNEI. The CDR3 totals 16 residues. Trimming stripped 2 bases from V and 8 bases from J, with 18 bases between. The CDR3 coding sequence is TGTGCCAGCAGTGAACCACGGGACATTAGGGGAGAAAAACTGTTTTTT. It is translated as CASSEPRDIRGEKLFF.

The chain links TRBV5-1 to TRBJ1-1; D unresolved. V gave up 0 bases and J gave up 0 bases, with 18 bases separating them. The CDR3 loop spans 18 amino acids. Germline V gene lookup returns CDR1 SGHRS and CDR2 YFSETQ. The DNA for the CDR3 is TGCGCCAGCAGCTTGGGCCGCAGCGATACCTTCATGAACACTGAAGCTTTCTTT. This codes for CASSLGRSDTFMNTEAFF.

The CDR3 reads CAWNPGGSNSPLHF. CDR3 DNA sequence: TGTGCCTGGAACCCAGGGGGCAGCAATTCACCCCTCCACTTT. The chain couples TRBV30 to TRBJ1-6; 8 nucleotides match TRBD1. Germline assignment: CDR1 GTSNPN and CDR2 SVGIG (reference sequence). Unmatched junction bases numbered 6, after V lost 4 bases and J lost 7 bases. CDR3 length: 14 residues.

The CDR3 loop is CASSSDSGRDYNEQFF. The CDR3 DNA is TGTGCCAGCAGTTCCGATAGCGGGAGAGACTACAATGAGCAGTTCTTC. The chain links TRBV27 to TRBJ2-1; 9 positions agree with TRBD2. The V gene end was trimmed by 4 bases and the J gene end by 3 bases; junction bases not matched to a gene: 7. Germline V lookup: CDR1 MNHEY, CDR2 SMNVEV (reference sequence). The CDR3 spans 16 residues.

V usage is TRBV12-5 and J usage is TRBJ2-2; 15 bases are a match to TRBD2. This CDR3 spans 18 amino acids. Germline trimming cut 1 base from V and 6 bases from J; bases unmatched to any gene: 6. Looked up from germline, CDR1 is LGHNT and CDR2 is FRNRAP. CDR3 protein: CASGLAGLAGGLAGELFF. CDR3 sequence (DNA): TGTGCTAGTGGTTTGGCCGGACTAGCGGGGGGGCTCGCCGGGGAGCTGTTTTTT. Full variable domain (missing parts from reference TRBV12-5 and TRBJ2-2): DARVTQTPRHKVTEMGQEVTMRCQPILGHNTVFWYRQTMMQGLELLAYFRNRAPLDDSGMPKDRFSAEMPDATLATLKIQPSEPRDSAVYFCASGLAGLAGGLAGELFFGEGSRLTVL.

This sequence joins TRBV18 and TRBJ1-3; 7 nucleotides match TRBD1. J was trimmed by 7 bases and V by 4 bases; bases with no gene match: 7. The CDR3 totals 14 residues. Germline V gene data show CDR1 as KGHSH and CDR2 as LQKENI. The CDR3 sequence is CASSLTGAGNTIYF. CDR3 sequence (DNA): TGTGCCAGCTCACTTACAGGGGCCGGGAACACCATATATTTT. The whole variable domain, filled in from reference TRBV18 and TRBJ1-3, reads NAGVMQNPRHLVRRRGQEARLRCSPMKGHSHVYWYRQLPEEGLKFMVYLQKENIIDESGMPKERFSAEFPKEGPSILRIQQVVRGDSAAYFCASSLTGAGNTIYFGEGSWLTVV.

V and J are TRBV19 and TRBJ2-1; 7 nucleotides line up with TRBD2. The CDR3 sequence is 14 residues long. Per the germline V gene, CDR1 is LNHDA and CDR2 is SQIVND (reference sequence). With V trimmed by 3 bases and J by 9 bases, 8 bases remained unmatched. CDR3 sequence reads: CASSMGGGLIEQFF. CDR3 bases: TGTGCCAGTAGTATGGGGGGAGGGCTGATTGAGCAGTTCTTC.

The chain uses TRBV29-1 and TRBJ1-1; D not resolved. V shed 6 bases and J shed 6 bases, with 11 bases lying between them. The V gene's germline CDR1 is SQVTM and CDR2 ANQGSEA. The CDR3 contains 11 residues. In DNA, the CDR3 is TGCAGCGTCCGTCGGGAGGCTGAAGCTTTCTTT. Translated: CSVRREAEAFF.

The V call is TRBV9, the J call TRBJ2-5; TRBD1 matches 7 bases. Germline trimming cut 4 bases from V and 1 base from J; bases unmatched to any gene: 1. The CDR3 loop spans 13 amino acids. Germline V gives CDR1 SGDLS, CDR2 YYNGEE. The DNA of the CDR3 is TGTGCCAGCAGCTCAGGGGGCCAAGAGACCCAGTACTTC. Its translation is CASSSGGQETQYF.

DNA of the CDR3: TGTGCCAGTATCGACCACCGGGACAGCTCCTACAATGAGCAGTTCTTC. This translates into CASIDHRDSSYNEQFF. The chain recombines TRBV19 with TRBJ2-1; TRBD1 agrees at 7 bases. The CDR3 loop spans 16 amino acids. Per germline, CDR1 LNHDA and CDR2 SQIVND (reference sequence). Trimming took 7 bases from V and 0 from J; bases not matched to a gene: 9.

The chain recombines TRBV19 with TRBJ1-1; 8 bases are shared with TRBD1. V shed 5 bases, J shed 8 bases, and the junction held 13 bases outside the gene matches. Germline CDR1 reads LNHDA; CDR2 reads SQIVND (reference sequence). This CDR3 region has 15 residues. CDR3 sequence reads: CASSPRDRLVPEAFF. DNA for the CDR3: TGTGCCAGTAGTCCAAGGGACAGGCTCGTCCCCGAAGCTTTCTTT. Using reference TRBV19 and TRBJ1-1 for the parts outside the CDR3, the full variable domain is DGGITQSPKYLFRKEGQNVTLSCEQNLNHDAMYWYRQDPGQGLRLIYYSQIVNDFQKGDIAEGYSVSREKKESFPLTVTSAQKNPTAFYLCASSPRDRLVPEAFFGQGTRLTVV.

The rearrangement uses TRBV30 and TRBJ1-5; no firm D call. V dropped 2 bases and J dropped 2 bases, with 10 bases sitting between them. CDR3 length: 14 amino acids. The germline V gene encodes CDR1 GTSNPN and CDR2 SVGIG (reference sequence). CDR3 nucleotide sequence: TGTGCCTGGAGTCCCCCCGAGGGCAATCAGCCCCAGCATTTT. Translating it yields CAWSPPEGNQPQHF.

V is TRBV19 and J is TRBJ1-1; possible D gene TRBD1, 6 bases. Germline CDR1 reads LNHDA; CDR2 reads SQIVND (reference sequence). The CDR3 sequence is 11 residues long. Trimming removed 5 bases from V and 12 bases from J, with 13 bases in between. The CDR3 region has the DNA TGTGCCAGTAGTGAGACAGGACGATCTTTCTTT. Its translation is CASSETGRSFF.

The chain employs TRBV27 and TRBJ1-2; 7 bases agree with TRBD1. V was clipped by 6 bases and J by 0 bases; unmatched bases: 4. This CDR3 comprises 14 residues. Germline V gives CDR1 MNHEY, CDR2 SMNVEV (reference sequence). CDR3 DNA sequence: TGTGCCAGCAGGGGGGACAGCCCTAACTATGGCTACACCTTC. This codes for CASRGDSPNYGYTF.

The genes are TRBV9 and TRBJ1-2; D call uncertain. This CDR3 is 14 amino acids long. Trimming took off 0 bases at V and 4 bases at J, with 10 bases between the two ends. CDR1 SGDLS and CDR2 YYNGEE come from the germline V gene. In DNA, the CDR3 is TGTGCCAGCAGCGTAGATAATTCCCCCTATGGCTACACCTTC. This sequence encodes CASSVDNSPYGYTF.

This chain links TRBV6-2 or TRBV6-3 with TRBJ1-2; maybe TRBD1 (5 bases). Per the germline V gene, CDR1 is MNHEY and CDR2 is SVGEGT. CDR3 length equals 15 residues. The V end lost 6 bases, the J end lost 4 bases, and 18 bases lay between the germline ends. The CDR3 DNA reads TGTGCCAGCAGCCAACCGACAGTGGAGCCCTATGGCTACACCTTC. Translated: CASSQPTVEPYGYTF.